This T cell receptor beta chain was captured in a study of blood T cells in healthy people across ages. The CDR3 spans 12 residues. The germline V gene encodes CDR1 DFQATT and CDR2 SNEGSKA (reference sequence). With 8 bases removed from V and 4 bases from J, the gap between germline ends came to 14 bases. Together with a sample-barcoded 5' primer, a J-beta primer mix was included in a second PCR lasting roughly 6 to 12 cycles. MiXCR, applied by TCRdb to the 5' RACE reads, yields one record per CDR3 protein. The table lists around 1.7 million distinct CDR3 sequences, about 30% of them singletons. The sample consisted of blood. The source of this sequence is a woman aged 30 to 39 in good health. The V gene is TRBV20-1, the J gene TRBJ1-1, with D unclear. CDR3 loop: CSTDEMSTEAFF. As DNA, the CDR3 is TGCAGTACCGATGAAATGTCCACTGAAGCTTTCTTT.